The clone carrying this T cell receptor (beta chain) occurred many times. Its target is unknown. The donors, all healthy, were Caucasians living in Russia, aged roughly 6 to 100. This entry belongs to a study of blood T cells in healthy people across ages. Whole-study findings and limits: Using unsorted PBMCs precluded a conclusive naive versus antigen-experienced comparison.

Alongside a J-beta primer mix, a sample-barcoded 5' primer served in a second PCR lasting 7 to 11 cycles. Paired-end reads containing CDR3 totaled no fewer than 3 million for each sample. MiXCR was run by TCRdb on the 5' RACE reads, yielding one entry per CDR3 protein. This table has approximately 700,000 distinct CDR3 sequences, approximately 30% appearing once. The J segment lost 7 bases and the V segment lost 3 bases, leaving 4 bases of the junction unmatched. Germline CDR1 is DFQATT and CDR2 is SNEGSKA (reference sequence). The CDR3 is 13 residues long. The TCR comes from a woman aged 80 or older in good health. Sequenced material: blood. The rearrangement uses TRBV20-1 and TRBJ1-2, with TRBD1 matching 11 bases. DNA of the CDR3: TGCAGTGCTAGTCCCGGGACAGGGGGTGGCTACACCTTC. Its translation is CSASPGTGGGYTF.